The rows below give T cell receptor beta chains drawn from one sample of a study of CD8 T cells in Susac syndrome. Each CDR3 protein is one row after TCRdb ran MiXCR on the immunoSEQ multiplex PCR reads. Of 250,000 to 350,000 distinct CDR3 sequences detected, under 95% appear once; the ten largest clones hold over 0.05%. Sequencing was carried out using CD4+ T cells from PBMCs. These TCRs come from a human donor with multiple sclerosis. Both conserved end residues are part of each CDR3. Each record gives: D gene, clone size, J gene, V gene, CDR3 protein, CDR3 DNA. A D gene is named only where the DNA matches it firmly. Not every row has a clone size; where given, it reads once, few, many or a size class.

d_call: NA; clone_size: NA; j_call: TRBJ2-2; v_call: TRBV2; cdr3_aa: CASVQISNTGELFF; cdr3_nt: TGTGCCAGCGTACAGATTTCGAACACCGGGGAGCTGTTTTTT
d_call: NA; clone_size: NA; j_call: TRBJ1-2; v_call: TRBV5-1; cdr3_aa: CASRVNNGAHGYTF; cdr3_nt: TGCGCCAGCAGGGTCAATAACGGGGCTCATGGCTACACCTTC
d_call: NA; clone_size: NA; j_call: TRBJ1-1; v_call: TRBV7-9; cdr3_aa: CASSFQGGTEAFF; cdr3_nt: TGTGCCAGCAGCTTCCAGGGTGGGACTGAAGCTTTCTTT
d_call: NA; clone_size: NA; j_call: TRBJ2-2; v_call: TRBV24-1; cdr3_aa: CATSGASPHTGELFF; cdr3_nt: TGTGCCACCAGTGGGGCCTCACCACACACCGGGGAGCTGTTTTTT
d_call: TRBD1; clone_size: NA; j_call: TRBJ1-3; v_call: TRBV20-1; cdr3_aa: CSVPPTGSGNTIYF; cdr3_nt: TGCAGCGTCCCCCCGACAGGGAGCGGAAACACCATATATTTT
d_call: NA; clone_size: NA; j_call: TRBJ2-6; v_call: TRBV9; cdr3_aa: CASSVSTGTKFSGANVLTF; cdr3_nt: TGTGCCAGCAGCGTTTCAACAGGGACCAAATTCTCTGGGGCCAACGTCCTGACTTTC
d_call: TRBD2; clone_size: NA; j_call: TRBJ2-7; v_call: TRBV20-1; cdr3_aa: CSARDLGTSGTSYEQYF; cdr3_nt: TGCAGTGCTAGAGATTTAGGGACTAGCGGGACCTCCTACGAGCAGTACTTC
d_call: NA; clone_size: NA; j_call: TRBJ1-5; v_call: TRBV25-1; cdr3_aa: CASSGGRNNQPQHF; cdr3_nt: TGTGCCAGCAGTGGGGGACGGAACAATCAGCCCCAGCATTTT
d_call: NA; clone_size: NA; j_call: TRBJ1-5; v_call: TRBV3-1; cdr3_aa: CASSQEPAGDQPQHF; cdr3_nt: TGTGCCAGCAGCCAAGAGCCTGCGGGGGACCAGCCCCAGCATTTT
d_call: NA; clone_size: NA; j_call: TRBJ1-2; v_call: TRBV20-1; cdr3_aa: CSARDHRGDYGYTF; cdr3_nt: TGCAGTGCTAGAGATCACCGGGGAGACTATGGCTACACCTTC
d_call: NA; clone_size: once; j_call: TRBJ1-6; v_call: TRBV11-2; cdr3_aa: CASSLALYHSPLHF; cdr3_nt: TGTGCCAGCAGCTTAGCCTTGTACCATTCACCCCTCCACTTT
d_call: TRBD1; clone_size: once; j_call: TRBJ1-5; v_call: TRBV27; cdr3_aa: CASNPPLGGGNQPQHF; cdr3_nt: TGTGCCAGCAACCCCCCTTTAGGGGGCGGCAATCAGCCCCAGCATTTT
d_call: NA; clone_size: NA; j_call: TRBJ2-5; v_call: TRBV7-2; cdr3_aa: CASSRGVLRELDAETQYF; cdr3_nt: TGTGCCAGCAGTCGCGGGGTTCTACGGGAGCTTGACGCCGAGACCCAGTACTTC
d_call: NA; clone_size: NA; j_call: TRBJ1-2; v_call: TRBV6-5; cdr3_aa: CASSWTQGPNYGYTF; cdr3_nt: TGTGCCAGCAGTTGGACACAGGGACCTAACTATGGCTACACCTTC
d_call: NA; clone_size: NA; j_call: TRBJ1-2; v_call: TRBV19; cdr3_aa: CASSISSVYGYTF; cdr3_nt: TGTGCCAGTAGTATATCGTCCGTATATGGCTACACCTTC
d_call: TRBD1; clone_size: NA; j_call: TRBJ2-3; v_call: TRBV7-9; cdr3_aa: CASSLAGIRDRSTDTQYF; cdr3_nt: TGTGCCAGCAGCTTAGCCGGGATCCGGGACAGATCCACAGATACGCAGTATTTT
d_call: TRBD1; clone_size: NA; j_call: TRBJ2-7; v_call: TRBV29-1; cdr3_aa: CSVDVGQGTHEQYF; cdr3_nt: TGCAGCGTTGATGTGGGACAGGGTACCCACGAGCAGTACTTC
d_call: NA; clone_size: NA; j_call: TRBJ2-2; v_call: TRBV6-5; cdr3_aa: CASSRGVLVGELFF; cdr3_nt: TGTGCCAGCAGTCGAGGGGTGCTGGTCGGGGAGCTGTTTTTT
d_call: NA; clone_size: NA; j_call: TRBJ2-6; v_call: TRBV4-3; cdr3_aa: CASSQWAGLAYSGANVLTF; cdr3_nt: TGCGCCAGCAGCCAATGGGCAGGGCTAGCGTACTCTGGGGCCAACGTCCTGACTTTC
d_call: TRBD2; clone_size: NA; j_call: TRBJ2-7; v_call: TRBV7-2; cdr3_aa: CASSPPGLAGEWEQYF; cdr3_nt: TGTGCCAGCAGCCCCCCGGGACTAGCGGGAGAGTGGGAGCAGTACTTC
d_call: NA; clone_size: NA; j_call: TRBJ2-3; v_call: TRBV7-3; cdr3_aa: CASSFERSTDTQYF; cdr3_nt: TGTGCCAGCAGCTTCGAGCGGAGCACAGATACGCAGTATTTC
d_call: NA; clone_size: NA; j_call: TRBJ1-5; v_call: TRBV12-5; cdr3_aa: CASGLGQNTQPQHF; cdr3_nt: TGTGCTAGTGGTTTGGGACAGAATACACAGCCCCAGCATTTT
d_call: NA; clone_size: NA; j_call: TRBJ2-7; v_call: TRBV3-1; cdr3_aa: CASSQGRGSTYEQYF; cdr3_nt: TGTGCCAGCAGCCAAGGGCGGGGATCCACCTACGAGCAGTACTTC
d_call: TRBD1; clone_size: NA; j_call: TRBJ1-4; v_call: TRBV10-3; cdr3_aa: CAISEGPGQGNEKLFF; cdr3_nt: TGTGCCATCAGTGAGGGACCGGGACAGGGGAATGAAAAACTGTTTTTT
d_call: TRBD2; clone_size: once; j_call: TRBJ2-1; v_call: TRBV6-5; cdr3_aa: CASSYGGLAGGLRNEQFF; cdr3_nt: TGTGCCAGCAGTTACGGGGGACTAGCGGGAGGGCTGAGGAATGAGCAGTTCTTC
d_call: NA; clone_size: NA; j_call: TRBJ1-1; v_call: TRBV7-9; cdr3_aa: CAAGQRRLDSNTEAFF; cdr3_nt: TGTGCCGCCGGGCAAAGGAGGTTGGACTCGAACACTGAAGCTTTCTTT
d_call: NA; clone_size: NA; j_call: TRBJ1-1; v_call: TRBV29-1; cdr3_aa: CSVELNGNTEAFF; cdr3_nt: TGCAGCGTTGAACTGAATGGGAACACTGAAGCTTTCTTT
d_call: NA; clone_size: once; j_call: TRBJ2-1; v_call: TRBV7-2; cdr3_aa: CASSPRAPTYNEQFF; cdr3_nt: TGTGCCAGCAGCCCGAGGGCCCCGACCTACAATGAGCAGTTCTTC
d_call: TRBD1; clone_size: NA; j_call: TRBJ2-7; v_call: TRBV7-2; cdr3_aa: CASSGQVSYEQYF; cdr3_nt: TGTGCCAGCAGCGGACAGGTTTCCTACGAGCAGTACTTC
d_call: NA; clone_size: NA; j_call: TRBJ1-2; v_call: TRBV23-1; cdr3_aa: CASSQSEGYTF; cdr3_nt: TGCGCCAGCAGTCAATCGGAGGGCTACACCTTC
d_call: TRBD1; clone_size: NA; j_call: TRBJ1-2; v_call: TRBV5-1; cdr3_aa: CASTPGQGPPNYGYTF; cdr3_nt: TGCGCCAGCACCCCGGGACAGGGGCCTCCTAACTATGGCTACACCTTC
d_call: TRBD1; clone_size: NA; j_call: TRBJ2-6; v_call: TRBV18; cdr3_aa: CASSPQGAGANVLTF; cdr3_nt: TGTGCCAGCTCACCCCAGGGGGCTGGGGCCAACGTCCTGACTTTC
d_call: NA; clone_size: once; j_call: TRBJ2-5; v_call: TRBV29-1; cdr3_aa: CSVVHLQETQYF; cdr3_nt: TGCAGCGTTGTACATTTACAAGAGACCCAGTACTTC
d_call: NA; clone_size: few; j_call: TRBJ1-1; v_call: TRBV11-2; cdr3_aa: CASSLRRGTGSEAFF; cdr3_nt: TGTGCCAGCAGCTTAAGGAGGGGGACGGGGTCTGAAGCTTTCTTT
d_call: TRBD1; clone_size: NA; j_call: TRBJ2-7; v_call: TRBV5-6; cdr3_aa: CASSRDRLTYEQYF; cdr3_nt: TGTGCCAGCAGTCGGGACAGGCTAACATACGAGCAGTACTTC
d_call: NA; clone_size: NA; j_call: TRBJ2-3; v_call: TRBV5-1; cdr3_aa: CASSFLVQGDTQYF; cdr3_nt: TGCGCCAGCAGCTTTTTGGTTCAGGGGGATACGCAGTATTTT
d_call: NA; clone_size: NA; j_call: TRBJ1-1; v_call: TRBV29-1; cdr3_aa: CSVSISLMNTEAFF; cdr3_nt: TGCAGCGTTTCAATCAGCCTCATGAACACTGAAGCTTTCTTT
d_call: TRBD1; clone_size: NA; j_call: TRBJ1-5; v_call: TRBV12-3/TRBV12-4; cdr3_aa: CASSPSQGAGQPQHF; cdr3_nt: TGTGCCAGCAGCCCCTCGCAGGGGGCAGGACAGCCCCAGCATTTT
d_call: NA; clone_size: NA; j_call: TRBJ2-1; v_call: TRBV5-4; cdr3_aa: CASSLGGGTGNNEQFF; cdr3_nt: TGTGCCAGCAGCTTGGGGGGCGGGACTGGAAACAATGAGCAGTTCTTC
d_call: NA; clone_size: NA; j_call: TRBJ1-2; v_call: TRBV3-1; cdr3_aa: CASSPDGTAGYYGYTF; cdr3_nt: TGTGCCAGCAGCCCCGACGGGACGGCTGGCTACTATGGCTACACCTTC
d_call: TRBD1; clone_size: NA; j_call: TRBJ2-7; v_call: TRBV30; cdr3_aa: CAWRVVTGGHTEQYF; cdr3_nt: TGTGCCTGGAGAGTAGTCACAGGGGGCCACACCGAGCAGTACTTC
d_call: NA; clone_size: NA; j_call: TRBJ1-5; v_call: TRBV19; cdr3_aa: CASSIGNQPQHF; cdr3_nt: TGTGCCAGTAGTATAGGTAATCAGCCCCAGCATTTT
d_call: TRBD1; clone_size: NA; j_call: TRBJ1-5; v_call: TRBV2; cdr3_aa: CASNSGQGASQPQHF; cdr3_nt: TGTGCCAGCAATAGCGGCCAGGGGGCTAGTCAGCCCCAGCATTTT
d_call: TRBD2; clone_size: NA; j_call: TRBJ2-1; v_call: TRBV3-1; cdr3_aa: CASSTGTSGTGEQFF; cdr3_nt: TGTGCCAGCAGCACCGGGACTAGCGGGACTGGAGAGCAGTTCTTC
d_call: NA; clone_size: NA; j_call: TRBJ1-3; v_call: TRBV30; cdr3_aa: CAWSVYKGEVGNTIYF; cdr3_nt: TGTGCCTGGAGTGTATATAAAGGGGAAGTTGGAAACACCATATATTTT
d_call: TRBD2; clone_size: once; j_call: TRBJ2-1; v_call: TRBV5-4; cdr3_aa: CASSLGAGAYNEQFF; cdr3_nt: TGTGCCAGCAGCTTGGGAGCGGGGGCATACAATGAGCAGTTCTTC
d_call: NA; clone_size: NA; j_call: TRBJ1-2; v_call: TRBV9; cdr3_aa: CASSGAGGRYGYTF; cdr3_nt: TGTGCCAGCAGCGGGGCCGGGGGCCGGTATGGCTACACCTTC
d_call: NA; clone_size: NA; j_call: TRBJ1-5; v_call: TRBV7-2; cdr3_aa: CASSLGVVGVNQPQHF; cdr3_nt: TGTGCCAGCAGCTTAGGGGTTGTTGGGGTCAATCAGCCCCAGCATTTT
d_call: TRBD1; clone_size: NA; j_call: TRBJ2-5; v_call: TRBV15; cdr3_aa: CATSLSTGVIETQYF; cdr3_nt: TGTGCCACCAGCCTTTCGACAGGGGTCATCGAGACCCAGTACTTC
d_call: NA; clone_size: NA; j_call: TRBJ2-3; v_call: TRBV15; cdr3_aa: CATAYEYTDTQYF; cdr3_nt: TGTGCCACCGCTTACGAGTACACAGATACGCAGTATTTT
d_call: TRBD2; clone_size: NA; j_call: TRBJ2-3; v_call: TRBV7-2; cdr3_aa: CASRVSGSIADTQYF; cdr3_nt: TGTGCCAGCAGGGTTAGCGGGAGTATCGCAGATACGCAGTATTTT